This T cell receptor beta chain was profiled in a study of blood T cells in healthy people across ages. Study-level findings and limits: Long-lived donors had more naive CD4+ cells and higher diversity than aged donors. Estimated diversity, derived from one million T cells, was regarded as an underestimate.

Together with a sample-barcoded 5' primer, a J-beta primer mix was included in a second PCR lasting about 7 to 12 cycles. A template-switch adaptor with 12 random nucleotides tagged each cDNA molecule. TCRdb re-derived calls from the 5' RACE reads in MiXCR, one entry per CDR3 protein. The table records about 1.6 million distinct CDR3 sequences, around 36% of them present only once. This clonotype was found a few times. Its target is unknown. Caucasian, healthy and from Russia, the donors were aged between 6 and 90. The receptor was isolated from a woman aged 25 to 39 in good health. The specimen was blood.

The CDR3 coding sequence is TGCAGTTTGTGGGTCGGGGGCTACACCTTC. Its translation: CSLWVGGYTF. The chain links TRBV20-1 to TRBJ1-2; the D is unclear. CDR1 is DFQATT, CDR2 SNEGSKA, per germline (reference sequence). CDR3 length: 10 amino acids. V lost 8 bases and J 8 bases, leaving 12 bases between the germline ends.